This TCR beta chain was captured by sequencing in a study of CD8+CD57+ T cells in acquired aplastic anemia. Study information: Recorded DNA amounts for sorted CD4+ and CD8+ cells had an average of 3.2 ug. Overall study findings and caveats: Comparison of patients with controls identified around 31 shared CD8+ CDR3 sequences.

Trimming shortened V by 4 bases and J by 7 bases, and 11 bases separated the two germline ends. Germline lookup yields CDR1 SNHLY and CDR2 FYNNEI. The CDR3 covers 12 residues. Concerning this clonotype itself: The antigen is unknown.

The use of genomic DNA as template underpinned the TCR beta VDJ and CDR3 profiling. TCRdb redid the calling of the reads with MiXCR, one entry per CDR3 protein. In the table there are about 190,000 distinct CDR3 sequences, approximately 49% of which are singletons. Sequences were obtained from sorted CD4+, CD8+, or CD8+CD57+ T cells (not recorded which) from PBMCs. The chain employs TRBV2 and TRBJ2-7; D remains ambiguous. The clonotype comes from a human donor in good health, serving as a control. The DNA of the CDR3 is TGTGCCAGCAGTGTATGGGCGAGGGAGCAGTACTTC. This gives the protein CASSVWAREQYF. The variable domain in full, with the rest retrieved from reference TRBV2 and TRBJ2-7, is EPEVTQTPSHQVTQMGQEVILRCVPISNHLYFYWYRQILGQKVEFLVSFYNNEISEKSEIFDDQFSVERPDGSNFTLKIRSTKLEDSAMYFCASSVWAREQYFGPGTRLTVT.